Sequencing of this T cell receptor beta chain was carried out in a study of CD8 T cells in ankylosing spondylitis. Findings of the study overall: Disease-associated clonotypes exhibited CD8+ identity and were relatively infrequent in peripheral blood. Blood of patients with ankylosing spondylitis appeared to be characterized by a TCR beta motif of fewer than 10 highly homologous variants.

About this clonotype itself: Its antigen is not known.

Trimming at V came to 10 bases and at J to 2 bases, leaving 14 bases not matched to a gene. This CDR3 has 16 residues. Per the germline V gene, CDR1 is LNHDA and CDR2 is SQIVND (reference sequence). Quantitative barcoded 5'-RACE was used to prepare TCR beta libraries. TCRdb processed the 5' RACE reads anew with MiXCR; each CDR3 protein has one entry. The sample shows fewer than 250,000 distinct CDR3 sequences, more than 9% of them seen only once. The chain has TRBV19 and TRBJ2-1; 7 bases align to TRBD1. This TCR derives from a male donor with ankylosing spondylitis or in good health (not recorded which). Sequences were obtained from blood, either unsorted or a sorted T cell fraction (not recorded which). CDR3 protein: CATSHRRQGAYNEQFF. Written as DNA, the CDR3 is TGTGCCACCTCACACCGCAGGCAGGGGGCCTACAATGAGCAGTTCTTC.